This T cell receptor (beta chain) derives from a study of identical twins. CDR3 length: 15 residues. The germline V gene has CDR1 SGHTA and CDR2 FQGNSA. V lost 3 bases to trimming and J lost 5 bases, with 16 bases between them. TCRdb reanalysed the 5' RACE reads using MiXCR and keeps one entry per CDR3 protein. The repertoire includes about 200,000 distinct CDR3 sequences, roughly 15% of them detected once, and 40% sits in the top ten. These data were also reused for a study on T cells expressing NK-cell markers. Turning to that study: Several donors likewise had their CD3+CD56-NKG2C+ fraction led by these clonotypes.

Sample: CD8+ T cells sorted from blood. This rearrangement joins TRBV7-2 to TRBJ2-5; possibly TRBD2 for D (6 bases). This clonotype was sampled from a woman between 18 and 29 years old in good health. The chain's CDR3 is CASSFMGLALETQYF. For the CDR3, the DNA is TGTGCCAGCAGCTTCATGGGGCTAGCGCTTGAGACCCAGTACTTC.